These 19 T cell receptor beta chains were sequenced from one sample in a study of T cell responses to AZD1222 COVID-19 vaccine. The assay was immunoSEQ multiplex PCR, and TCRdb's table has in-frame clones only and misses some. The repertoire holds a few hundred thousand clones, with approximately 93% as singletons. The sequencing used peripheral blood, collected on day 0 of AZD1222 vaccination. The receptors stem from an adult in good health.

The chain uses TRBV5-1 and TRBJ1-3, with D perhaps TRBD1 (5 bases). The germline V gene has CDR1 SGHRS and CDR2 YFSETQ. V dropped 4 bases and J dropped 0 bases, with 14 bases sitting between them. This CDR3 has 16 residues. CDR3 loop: CASSLSPGTSGNTIYF. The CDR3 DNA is TGCGCCAGCAGCCTGTCCCCCGGGACCTCTGGAAACACCATATATTTT.

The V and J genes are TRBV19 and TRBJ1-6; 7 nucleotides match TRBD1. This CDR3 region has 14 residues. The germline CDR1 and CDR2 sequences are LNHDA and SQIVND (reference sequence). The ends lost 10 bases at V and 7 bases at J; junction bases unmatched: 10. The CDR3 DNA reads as TGTGCCACCAGGGGACAGCCGAGGAATTCACCCCTCCACTTT. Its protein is CATRGQPRNSPLHF.

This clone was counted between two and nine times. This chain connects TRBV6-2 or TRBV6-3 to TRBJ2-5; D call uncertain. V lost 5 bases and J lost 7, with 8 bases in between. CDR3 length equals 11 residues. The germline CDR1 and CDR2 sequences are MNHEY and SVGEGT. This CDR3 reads CASSQDVTQYF. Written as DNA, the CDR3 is TGTGCCAGCAGTCAGGACGTGACCCAGTACTTC.

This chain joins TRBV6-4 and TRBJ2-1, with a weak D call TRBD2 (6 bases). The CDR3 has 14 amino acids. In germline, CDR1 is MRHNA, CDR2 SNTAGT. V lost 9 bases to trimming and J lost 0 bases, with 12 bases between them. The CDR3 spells CARGLGTSYNEQFF. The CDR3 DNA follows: TGTGCCAGGGGACTCGGGACCTCCTACAATGAGCAGTTCTTC.

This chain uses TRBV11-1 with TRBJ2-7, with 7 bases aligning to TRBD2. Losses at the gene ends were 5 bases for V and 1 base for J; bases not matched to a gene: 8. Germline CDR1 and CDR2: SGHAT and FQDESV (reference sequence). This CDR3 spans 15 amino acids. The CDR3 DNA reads TGTGCCAGCAGCCCTACCCTGGGAGGGTCCTACGAGCAGTACTTC. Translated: CASSPTLGGSYEQYF.

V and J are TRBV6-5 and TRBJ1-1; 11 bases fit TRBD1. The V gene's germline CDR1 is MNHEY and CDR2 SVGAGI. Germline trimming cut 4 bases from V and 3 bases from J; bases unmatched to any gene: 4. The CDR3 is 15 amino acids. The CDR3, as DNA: TGTGCCAGCAGTTGGGGGACAGGGGGGGACACTGAAGCTTTCTTT. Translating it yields CASSWGTGGDTEAFF.

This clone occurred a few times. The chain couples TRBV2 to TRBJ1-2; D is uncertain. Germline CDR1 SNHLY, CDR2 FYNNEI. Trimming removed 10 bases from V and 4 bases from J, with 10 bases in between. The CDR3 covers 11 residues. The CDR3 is CATALLYGYTF. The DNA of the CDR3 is TGTGCCACCGCACTCCTCTATGGCTACACCTTC.

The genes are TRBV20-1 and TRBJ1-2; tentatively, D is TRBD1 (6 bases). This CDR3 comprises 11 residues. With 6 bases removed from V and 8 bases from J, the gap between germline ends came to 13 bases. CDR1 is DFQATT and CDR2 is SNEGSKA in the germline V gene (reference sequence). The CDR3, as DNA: TGCAGTGCCCTGCCAGGGGACGGCTACACCTTC. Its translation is CSALPGDGYTF.

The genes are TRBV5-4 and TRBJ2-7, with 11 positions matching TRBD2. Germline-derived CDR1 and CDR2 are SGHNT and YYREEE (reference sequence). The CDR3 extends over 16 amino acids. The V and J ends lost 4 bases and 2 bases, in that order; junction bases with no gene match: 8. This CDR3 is CASSPPTSGVPYEQYF. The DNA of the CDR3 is TGTGCCAGCAGCCCCCCGACTAGCGGGGTCCCCTACGAGCAGTACTTC.

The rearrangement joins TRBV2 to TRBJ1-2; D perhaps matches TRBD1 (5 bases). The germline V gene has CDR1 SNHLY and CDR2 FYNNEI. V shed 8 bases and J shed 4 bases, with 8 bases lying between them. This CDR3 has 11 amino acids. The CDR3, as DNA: TGTGCCAGCCGGGGACCCTATGGCTACACCTTC. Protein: CASRGPYGYTF.

CDR3 nucleotide sequence: TGTGCCAGCAGGGCGGGGGGACACAAAAACGGCGAGCAGTACTTC. This encodes CASRAGGHKNGEQYF. The genes are TRBV21-1 and TRBJ2-7; the table names TRBD2, a call not compared with the DNA. TRBV21-1 is classified as a pseudogene. The CDR3 spans 15 residues.

CDR3 loop: CASSRGTAGANEKLFF. The CDR3 DNA reads as TGCGCCAGCAGCCGGGGGACAGCCGGGGCTAATGAAAAACTGTTTTTT. The chain combines TRBV5-1 with TRBJ1-4; 7 bases map to TRBD1. The CDR3 covers 16 residues. Germline V CDR1 and CDR2: SGHRS, YFSETQ. Losses at the gene ends were 4 bases for V and 3 bases for J; bases not matched to a gene: 9.

The CDR3 sequence: CSAQYDEQYF. The CDR3 coding sequence is TGCAGTGCTCAGTATGACGAGCAGTACTTC. The chain carries TRBV20-1 and TRBJ2-7, with D uncertain. Trimming took off 5 bases at V and 5 bases at J, with 7 bases between the two ends. Germline CDR1 DFQATT, CDR2 SNEGSKA (reference sequence). The CDR3 runs to 10 residues.

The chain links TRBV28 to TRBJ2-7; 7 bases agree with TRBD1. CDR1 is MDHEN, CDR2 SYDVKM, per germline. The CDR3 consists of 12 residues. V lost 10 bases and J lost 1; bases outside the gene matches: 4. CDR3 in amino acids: CAMSTGSYEQYF. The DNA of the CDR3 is TGTGCCATGTCGACAGGGTCCTACGAGCAGTACTTC.

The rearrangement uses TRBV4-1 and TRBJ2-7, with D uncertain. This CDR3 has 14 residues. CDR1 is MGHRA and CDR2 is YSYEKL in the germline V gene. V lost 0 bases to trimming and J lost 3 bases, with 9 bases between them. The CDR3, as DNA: TGCGCCAGCAGCCAAGATCCCTTGATCTACGAGCAGTACTTC. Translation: CASSQDPLIYEQYF.

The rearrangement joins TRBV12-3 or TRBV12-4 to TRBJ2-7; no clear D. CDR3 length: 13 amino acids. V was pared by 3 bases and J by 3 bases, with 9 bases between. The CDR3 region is CASSLDLGYEQYF. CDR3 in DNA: TGTGCCAGCAGTTTGGACCTAGGCTACGAGCAGTACTTC.

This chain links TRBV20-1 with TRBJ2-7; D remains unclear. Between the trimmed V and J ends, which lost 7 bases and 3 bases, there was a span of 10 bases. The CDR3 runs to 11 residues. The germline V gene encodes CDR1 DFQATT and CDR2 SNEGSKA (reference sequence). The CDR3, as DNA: TGCAGTGTCAAAAGAAGCTACGAGCAGTACTTC. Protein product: CSVKRSYEQYF.

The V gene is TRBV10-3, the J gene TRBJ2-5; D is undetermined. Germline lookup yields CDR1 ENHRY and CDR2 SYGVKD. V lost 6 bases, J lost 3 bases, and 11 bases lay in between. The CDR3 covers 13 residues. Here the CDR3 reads CAIRNGTKETQYF. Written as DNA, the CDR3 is TGTGCCATCAGAAATGGTACCAAAGAGACCCAGTACTTC.

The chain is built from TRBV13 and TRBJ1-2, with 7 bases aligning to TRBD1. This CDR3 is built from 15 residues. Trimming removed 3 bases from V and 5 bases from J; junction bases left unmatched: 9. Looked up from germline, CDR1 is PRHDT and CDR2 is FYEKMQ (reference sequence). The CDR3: CASSLFGEGAYGYTF. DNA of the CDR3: TGTGCCAGCAGCTTGTTCGGAGAGGGGGCTTATGGCTACACCTTC.